This section outlines one T cell receptor (beta chain) sequence together with its context. TCRdb keeps only in-frame clones here, not all; method: immunoSEQ multiplex PCR. The sample holds roughly 520,000 clones, around 87% seen once. Participants were placed into cohorts based on the clinical history they reported. Either two negative PCRs, clearance, or symptom resolution qualified Cohort 3 donors as recovered. The CDR3 contains 11 residues. Between the trimmed V and J ends, which lost 4 bases and 5 bases, there was a span of 5 bases. Germline values: CDR1 SGHRS, CDR2 YFSETQ. This sample is drawn from a study of blood T cell repertoires in COVID-19.

This TCR came from a woman aged 40-49 years who had recovered from COVID-19. Input material: PBMCs or T cells enriched from blood (not recorded which). The chain links TRBV5-1 to TRBJ2-3; D is uncertain. CDR3 sequence reads: CASSERDTQYF. Here the CDR3 DNA reads TGCGCCAGCAGCGAGCGAGATACGCAGTATTTT.